This T cell receptor (beta chain) was captured in a study of prognosis after radiotherapy for stage I lung cancer. Across the whole study: Not a single patient was given any concurrent therapy alongside stereotactic body radiotherapy, also referred to as SBRT.

Two-round multiplex PCR amplified TCR beta CDR3 from genomic DNA. Primers specific to each TRBV and TRBJ gene drove first-round PCR. TCRdb re-analysed the multiplex PCR reads in MiXCR, keeping a single row per CDR3 protein. The sample holds 10,000 to 15,000 distinct CDR3 sequences, nearly 55% seen once. This clonotype was recorded at least ten times. The input for sequencing was PBMCs, taken before or after stereotactic body radiation therapy (not recorded which). The receptor comes from a donor over 45 with non-small cell lung cancer.

CDR3 region: CASSEFLGAPQNIQYF. In DNA, the CDR3 is TGTGCCAGCAGTGAATTCCTAGGAGCGCCACAAAACATTCAGTACTTC. The J gene is TRBJ2-4, the V gene TRBV6-2 or TRBV6-3; unclear D gene. V shed 5 bases and J shed 5 bases, with 19 bases lying between them. The CDR3 contains 16 residues. The germline gives CDR1 MNHEY, CDR2 SVGEGT.